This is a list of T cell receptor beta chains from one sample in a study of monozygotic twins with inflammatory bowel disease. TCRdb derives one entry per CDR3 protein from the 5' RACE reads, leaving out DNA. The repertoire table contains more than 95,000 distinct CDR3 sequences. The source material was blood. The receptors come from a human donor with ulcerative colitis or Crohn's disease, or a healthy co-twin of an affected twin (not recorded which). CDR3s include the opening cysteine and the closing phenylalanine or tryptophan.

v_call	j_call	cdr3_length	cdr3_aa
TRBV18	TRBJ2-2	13	CASSPEYTGELFF
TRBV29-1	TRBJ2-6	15	CSAAQGLGGANVLTF
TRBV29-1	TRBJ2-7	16	CSVIAGTSGRSYEQYF
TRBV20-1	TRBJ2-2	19	CSARDPGAHSIAGGRELFF
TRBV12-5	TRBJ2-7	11	CASVLLLLWPF
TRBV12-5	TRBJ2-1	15	CASARGTSVSNEQFF
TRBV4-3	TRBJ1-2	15	CASSQVGGKNYGYTF
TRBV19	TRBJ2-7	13	CASTMGQGDEQYF
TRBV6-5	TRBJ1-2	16	CASSYSRDRKNYGYTF
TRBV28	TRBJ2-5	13	CASSLGAKETQYF
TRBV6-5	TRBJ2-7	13	CASGASGRGEQYF
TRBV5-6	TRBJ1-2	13	CASSLAGGRRYTF
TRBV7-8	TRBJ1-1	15	CASSPWDARNTEAFF
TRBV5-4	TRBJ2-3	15	CASSLSGGGADTQYF
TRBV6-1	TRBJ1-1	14	CASRTGTGNTEAFF
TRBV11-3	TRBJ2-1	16	CASSLTTSGGSNEQFF
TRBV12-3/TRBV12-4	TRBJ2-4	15	CASNQRQGGRNIQYF
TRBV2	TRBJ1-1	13	CASGRGKNTEAFF
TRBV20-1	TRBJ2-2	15	CSVGLARANTGELFF
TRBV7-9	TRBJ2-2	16	CASSQGAGFFTGELFF
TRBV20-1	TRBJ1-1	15	CSAPRRQGYKGEAFF
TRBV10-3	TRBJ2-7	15	CAISDSQAKNYEQYF
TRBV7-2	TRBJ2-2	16	CASSLDGSSNTGELFF
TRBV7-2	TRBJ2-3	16	CASSLVAGGSTDTQYF
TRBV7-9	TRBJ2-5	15	CASSFYTGDKETQYF
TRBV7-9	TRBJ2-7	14	CASSLLSGSYEQYF
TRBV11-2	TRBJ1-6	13	CASSPIGVSPLHF
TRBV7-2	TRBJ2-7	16	CASSPMSARNSYEQYF
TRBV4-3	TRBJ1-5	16	CASSQVRNSGNQPQHF
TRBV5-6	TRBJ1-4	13	CASSSAAGEKLFF